Listed here is a single T cell receptor beta chain. Its recognized antigen is unknown. It is unclear where the CDR3 begins or ends on the DNA, so no DNA is shown, and the CDR3 is as TCRdb lists it. This sample was included in a study of T cells in Graves' hyperthyroidism and ophthalmopathy (dated by TCRdb to the late 2010s). Broadly, across the study: Peripheral blood samples were taken at initial diagnosis, before any treatment was given. To identify TCR V-J signatures that set the groups apart, the researchers used a discovery cohort of 100 patients, made up of approximately 43 with Graves' ophthalmopathy and about 60 with stable Graves' hyperthyroidism. Whether ophthalmopathy could be predicted prospectively was tested in an independent validation cohort made up of about 20 hyperthyroidism patients plus 17 patients who later progressed to ophthalmopathy. The 100 discovery patients were divided at random into training and test sets in a 7:3 ratio. In roughly six Graves' hyperthyroidism patients, the study also compared T-cell repertoires from thyroid tissue with T-cell repertoires from blood. After blood sampling, hyperthyroidism patients were treated with methimazole at a starting dose of 30 mg daily, and ophthalmopathy patients were treated with high-dose intravenous methylprednisolone. According to the paper, TCR Vbeta CDR3 sequencing was carried out on some 140 peripheral blood samples, which came from 40 to 45 ophthalmopathy, about 75 hyperthyroidism and about 17 progressor patients. Overall study outcomes, separate from this receptor: During validation, the model predicted progression to ophthalmopathy a median of approximately six months ahead of onset, with almost 71% sensitivity and almost 75% specificity. Most expanded thyroid clonotypes (frequency above 0.001) were also detected in blood, a finding suggesting that blood repertoires may reflect thyroid immune responses. In cross-validation, a model built on a 13 V-J signature told ophthalmopathy apart from stable hyperthyroidism with approximately 91% sensitivity and around 84% specificity, and in testing the same model reached 80%/75%. Sample size was not statistically predetermined, and investigators were not blinded to group allocation.

The germline V gene gives CDR1 as SGHTA and CDR2 as FQGNSA. Including the terminal cysteine and phenylalanine, the CDR3 comprises 16 residues. TCR beta CDR3 regions were amplified from RNA transcripts. For the first round of RT-PCR on the TCR CDR3, the HTBI primer set was used together with the Qiagen OneStep RT-PCR kit. Libraries were constructed in a second round of multiplex PCR, after which size selection and purification were carried out. Sequencing of the libraries was done on an Illumina HiSeq2000 using paired-end 100 bp reads. Concerning the study's data processing: SOAPnuke was used to process the raw data, with reads discarded if the reads contained adapters or uncalled bases, had a mean Phred below 15, or lacked an exact constant-primer or identifier match. High-quality paired reads were merged with COPE v1.2.5, and unique nucleotide sequences were defined as clonotypes. Clonotypes were aligned to IMGT TRBV, TRBD and TRBJ reference segments using MiTCR v1.1. The analysis was restricted to V-J combinations with a frequency above 0.0001, which together covered 99% to 99.2% of the repertoires. The TCS score was defined as the ratio of F50 (clonal expansion) to E x V (chaos), calculated using BLOSUM62-based TCRdist between CDR3 peptides within each V-J. Welch's t-statistics and random forest reduced several hundred V-J features to some 14, which were used in a naive Bayes classifier (R e1071). TCRdb handled the public reads itself, with Q25 trimming in fastp and clone calling in MiXCR, and kept productive beta chains. One record per CDR3 amino acid sequence lists the most common genes and DNA. The V and J calls and clone size come from TCRdb's table, not from the authors' own analysis. The sample table contains nearly 600,000 distinct CDR3 sequences; only one count was recorded for over 11% of them. The ten largest clones add up to roughly 5.5% of the sample.

Hyperthyroidism patients were newly diagnosed, with disease duration under 2 months, and aged 18 to 65 years. Patients with uncontrolled infections, other autoimmune diseases, pregnancy or lactation were excluded. Diagnoses were established on the basis of clinical symptoms, serum thyroxine and TRAb, thyroid ultrasound, and orbital computed tomography. For progressor patients, blood was drawn at the first diagnosis of hyperthyroidism, before any ophthalmopathy symptoms had appeared. PBMCs were separated from 10 ml of fresh peripheral blood using Ficoll-Paque density gradient centrifugation. Progressor patients were first diagnosed with Graves' hyperthyroidism and then developed ophthalmopathy during follow-up. Total RNA was extracted with Trizol reagent, and quality was checked on an Agilent 2100 Bioanalyzer.

Sequenced: blood. This clonotype was obtained from a woman between 25 and 40 years old with Graves' hyperthyroidism that later progressed to Graves' ophthalmopathy. The chain employs TRBV7-2 and TRBJ1-4; the D segment call TRBD1 is taken from the table without a DNA check. The CDR3 amino acid sequence is: CASSSGQAQEMKNCFF.